Each of the 14 T cell receptor beta chains below was sequenced from the same sample in a study of T cell changes during pregnancy in multiple sclerosis. Here immunoSEQ multiplex PCR was the method, and the copy in TCRdb shows in-frame clones only, minus some. The repertoire holds about 59,000 clones, with roughly 89% as singletons. The sequenced material came from peripheral blood from another person, used as feeder cells. Every receptor here comes from a human donor whose cells served as feeder cells for cultures in a pregnancy study.

The chain employs TRBV25-1 and TRBJ1-1; TRBD1 is a possible D gene (6 bases). Per germline, CDR1 MGHDK and CDR2 SYGVNS. The CDR3 is made up of 15 amino acids. Trimming took off 10 bases at V and 0 bases at J, with 18 bases between the two ends. The CDR3 is CATRDTAGMNTEAFF. In DNA form, the CDR3 reads TGTGCCACCCGGGACACCGCCGGGATGAACACTGAAGCTTTCTTT.

The chain is built from TRBV18 and TRBJ1-1; no clear D gene. This CDR3 region has 11 residues. Germline CDR1 KGHSH, CDR2 LQKENI. V lost 7 bases to trimming and J lost 5 bases, with 8 bases between them. The CDR3 sequence: CASCSETEAFF. Here the CDR3 DNA reads TGTGCCAGCTGCTCGGAGACTGAAGCTTTCTTT.

This sequence joins TRBV10-3 and TRBJ1-1, with 10 bases lining up with TRBD1. The junction had 3 bases not matched to a gene; V was cut back by 0 bases and J by 5 bases. This CDR3 has 15 amino acids. Germline V gene lookup returns CDR1 ENHRY and CDR2 SYGVKD. The CDR3 loop reads CAISESQGQGTEAFF. CDR3 in DNA: TGTGCCATCAGTGAGTCCCAGGGACAGGGGACTGAAGCTTTCTTT.

This clone was recorded only once. This chain links TRBV25-1 with TRBJ1-1; D is ambiguous. Per the germline V gene, CDR1 is MGHDK and CDR2 is SYGVNS. CDR3 size: 13 residues. Trimming left V 6 bases short and J 5 bases short, with 13 bases between. The CDR3 sequence is CASSEQGRTEAFF. DNA for the CDR3: TGTGCCAGCAGCGAGCAAGGGAGGACTGAAGCTTTCTTT.

This clone has just one count. The rearrangement joins TRBV7-9 to TRBJ2-1, with D hard to call. Germline CDR1 SEHNR, CDR2 FQNEAQ (reference sequence). The V and J ends lost 5 bases and 9 bases respectively, with 11 bases between them. The CDR3 runs to 12 residues. CDR3 sequence: CASSLTESEQFF. CDR3 nucleotide sequence: TGTGCCAGCAGCCTCACAGAGAGTGAGCAGTTCTTC. The complete variable domain, with remaining parts taken from reference TRBV7-9 and TRBJ2-1, reads DTGVSQNPRHKITKRGQNVTFRCDPISEHNRLYWYRQTLGQGPEFLTYFQNEAQLEKSRLLSDRFSAERPKGSFSTLEIQRTEQGDSAMYLCASSLTESEQFFGPGTRLTVL.

The chain employs TRBV27 and TRBJ1-1; no reliable D call. The CDR3 contains 13 residues. V was cut by 3 bases and J by 8 bases, with 13 bases left in between. Germline values: CDR1 MNHEY, CDR2 SMNVEV (reference sequence). CDR3 sequence reads: CASSFKMVGEAFF. CDR3 DNA: TGTGCCAGCAGTTTTAAAATGGTAGGGGAAGCTTTCTTT.

The rearrangement uses TRBV6-4 and TRBJ2-1; D might be TRBD1 or TRBD2, each matching 5 bases. Per the germline V gene, CDR1 is MRHNA and CDR2 is SNTAGT. Trimming took off 0 bases at V and 5 bases at J, with 11 bases between the two ends. The length of the CDR3 is 15 residues. CDR3 in DNA: TGTGCCAGCAGTGACTCGGGGGATCTCAACAATGAGCAGTTCTTC. It encodes CASSDSGDLNNEQFF.

The rearrangement links TRBV21-1 to TRBJ1-3. TRBV21-1 is given as a pseudogene. The CDR3 extends over 15 amino acids. The CDR3 DNA sequence: TGTGCCAGCAGCAAGGGACGGAACTCTGGAAACACCATATATTTT. Encoded protein: CASSKGRNSGNTIYF.

The chain combines TRBV9 with TRBJ2-5; D may be TRBD2 (6 bases). The CDR3 is 17 residues long. V lost 3 bases and J lost 5, with 23 bases in between. CDR1 SGDLS and CDR2 YYNGEE come from the germline V gene. The CDR3 loop reads CASSEGLLEGEGETQYF. The CDR3 coding sequence is TGTGCCAGCAGCGAGGGACTCCTAGAAGGAGAGGGCGAGACCCAGTACTTC.

V usage is TRBV5-1 and J usage is TRBJ1-2; the D gene is possibly TRBD1 (6 bases). Germline V lookup: CDR1 SGHRS, CDR2 YFSETQ. The length of the CDR3 is 12 residues. Trimming removed 4 bases from V and 8 bases from J, with 12 bases in between. As DNA, the CDR3 is TGCGCCAGCAGCCCGCTTGGACAGGGCTACACCTTC. This sequence encodes CASSPLGQGYTF.

This chain connects TRBV7-3 to TRBJ1-5, with a tentative D call TRBD1 (5 bases). Germline V lookup: CDR1 SGHTA, CDR2 FQGTGA. The length of the CDR3 is 13 residues. V was clipped by 5 bases and J by 6 bases, with 11 bases between them. The CDR3 nucleotides are TGTGCCAGCAGCACCAATAGGGGTCAGCCCCAGCATTTT. Protein sequence: CASSTNRGQPQHF.

The chain recombines TRBV18 with TRBJ1-4; D is unclear. This CDR3 has 13 residues. Trimming took 2 bases from V and 8 from J, leaving 9 bases between them. CDR1 KGHSH and CDR2 LQKENI come from the germline V gene. DNA of the CDR3: TGTGCCAGCTCACCAACCCGGGAGGAAAAACTGTTTTTT. Translating it yields CASSPTREEKLFF.

This chain connects TRBV7-7 to TRBJ1-3; D might be TRBD1 (5 bases). V was shortened by 5 bases and J by 4 bases, with 18 bases between the two germline ends. This CDR3 is 16 amino acids long. Germline assignment: CDR1 SSHAT and CDR2 FNYEAQ (reference sequence). DNA of the CDR3: TGTGCCAGCAGCCCAGGGACCTCCAGGGCCGGAAACACCATATATTTT. It translates to CASSPGTSRAGNTIYF.

To note about this clone: One end of the junction varies from germline; a read error may be responsible. The CDR3 nucleotides read TGTGCCAGCAGCTTCTCTACAACCAATGAAAAACTGTTTTTT. Its protein is CASSFSTTNEKLFF. The J gene is TRBJ1-4, the V gene TRBV5-6; D uncertain. Germline V gene lookup returns CDR1 SGHDT and CDR2 YYEEEE. This CDR3 spans 14 amino acids.